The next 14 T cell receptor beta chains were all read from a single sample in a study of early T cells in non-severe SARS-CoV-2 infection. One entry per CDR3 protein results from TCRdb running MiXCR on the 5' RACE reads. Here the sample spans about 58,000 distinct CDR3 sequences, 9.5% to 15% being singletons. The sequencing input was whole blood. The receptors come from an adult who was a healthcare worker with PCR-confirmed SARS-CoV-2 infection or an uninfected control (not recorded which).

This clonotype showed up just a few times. CDR3 amino acids: CSAASLAGQYNEQFF. DNA of the CDR3: TGCAGTGCTGCAAGCCTAGCGGGTCAATACAATGAGCAGTTCTTC. The rearrangement links TRBV20-1 to TRBJ2-1, with 8 bases aligning to TRBD2. The J segment lost 4 bases and the V segment lost 5 bases, leaving 10 bases of the junction unmatched. In germline, CDR1 is DFQATT, CDR2 SNEGSKA (reference sequence). The CDR3 is 15 amino acids.

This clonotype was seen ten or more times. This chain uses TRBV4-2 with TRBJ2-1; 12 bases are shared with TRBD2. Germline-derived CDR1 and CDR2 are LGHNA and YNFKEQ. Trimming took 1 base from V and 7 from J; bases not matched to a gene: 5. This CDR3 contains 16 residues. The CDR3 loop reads CASSQATLAGGNEQFF. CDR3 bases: TGTGCCAGCAGCCAAGCCACGCTAGCGGGAGGGAATGAGCAGTTCTTC.

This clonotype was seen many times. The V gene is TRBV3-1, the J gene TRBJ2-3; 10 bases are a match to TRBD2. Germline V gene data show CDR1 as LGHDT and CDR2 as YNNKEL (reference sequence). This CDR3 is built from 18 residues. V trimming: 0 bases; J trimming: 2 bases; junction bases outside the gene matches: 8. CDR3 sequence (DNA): TGTGCCAGCAGCCAAGATCTGCGTAGCGGGGGGCTCACAGATACGCAGTATTTT. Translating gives CASSQDLRSGGLTDTQYF.

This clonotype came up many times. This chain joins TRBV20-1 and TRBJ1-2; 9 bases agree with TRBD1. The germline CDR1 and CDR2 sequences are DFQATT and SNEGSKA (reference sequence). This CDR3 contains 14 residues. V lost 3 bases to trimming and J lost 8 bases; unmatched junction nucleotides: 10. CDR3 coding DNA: TGCAGTGCTAGCAATTCGGGACAGGGAGACGGCTACACCTTC. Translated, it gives CSASNSGQGDGYTF.

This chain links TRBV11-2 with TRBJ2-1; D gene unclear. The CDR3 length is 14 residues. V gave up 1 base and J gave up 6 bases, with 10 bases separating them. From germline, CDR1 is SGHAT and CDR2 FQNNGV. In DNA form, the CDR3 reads TGTGCCAGCAGCTTAGGGTCCGCGTTCAATGAGCAGTTCTTC. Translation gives CASSLGSAFNEQFF.

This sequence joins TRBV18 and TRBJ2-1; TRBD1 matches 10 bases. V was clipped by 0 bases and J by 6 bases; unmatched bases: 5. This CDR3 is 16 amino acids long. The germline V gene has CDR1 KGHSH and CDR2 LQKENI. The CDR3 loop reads CASSPPGQGLRNEQFF. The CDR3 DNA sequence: TGTGCCAGCTCACCACCGGGACAGGGGTTGCGCAATGAGCAGTTCTTC. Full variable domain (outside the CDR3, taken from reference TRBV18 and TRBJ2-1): NAGVMQNPRHLVRRRGQEARLRCSPMKGHSHVYWYRQLPEEGLKFMVYLQKENIIDESGMPKERFSAEFPKEGPSILRIQQVVRGDSAAYFCASSPPGQGLRNEQFFGPGTRLTVL.

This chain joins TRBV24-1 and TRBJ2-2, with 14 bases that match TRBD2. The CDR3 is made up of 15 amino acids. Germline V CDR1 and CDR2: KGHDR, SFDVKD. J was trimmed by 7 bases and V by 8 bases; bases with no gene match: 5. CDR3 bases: TGTGCCACCAAAGCGACTAGCGGGAGGGGCGGGGAGCTGTTTTTT. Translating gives CATKATSGRGGELFF.

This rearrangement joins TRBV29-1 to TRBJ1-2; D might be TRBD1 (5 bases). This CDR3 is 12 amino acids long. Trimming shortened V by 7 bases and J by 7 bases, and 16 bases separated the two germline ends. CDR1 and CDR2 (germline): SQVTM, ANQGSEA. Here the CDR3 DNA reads TGCAGCGCTGGGGGGGATGCTGCTGGCTACACCTTC. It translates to CSAGGDAAGYTF.

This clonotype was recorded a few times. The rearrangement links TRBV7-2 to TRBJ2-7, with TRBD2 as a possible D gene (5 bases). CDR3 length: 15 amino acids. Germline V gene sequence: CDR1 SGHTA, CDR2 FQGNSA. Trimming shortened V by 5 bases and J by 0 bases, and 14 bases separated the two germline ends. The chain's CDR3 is CASSRAGLLSYEQYF. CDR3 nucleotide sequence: TGTGCCAGCAGCCGCGCGGGCTTACTCTCCTACGAGCAGTACTTC.

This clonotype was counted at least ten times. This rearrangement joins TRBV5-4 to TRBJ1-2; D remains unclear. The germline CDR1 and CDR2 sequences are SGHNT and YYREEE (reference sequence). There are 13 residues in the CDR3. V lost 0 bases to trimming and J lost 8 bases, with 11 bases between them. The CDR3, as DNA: TGTGCCAGCAGCTTGGGCACGACGGGAGGCTACACCTTC. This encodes CASSLGTTGGYTF.

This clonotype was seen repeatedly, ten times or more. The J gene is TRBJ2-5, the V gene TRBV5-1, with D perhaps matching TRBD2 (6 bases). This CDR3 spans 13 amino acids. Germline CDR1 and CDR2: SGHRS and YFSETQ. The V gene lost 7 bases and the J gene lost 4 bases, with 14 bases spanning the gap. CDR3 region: CASANYGGETQYF. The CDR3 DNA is TGCGCCAGCGCTAACTACGGGGGAGAGACCCAGTACTTC.

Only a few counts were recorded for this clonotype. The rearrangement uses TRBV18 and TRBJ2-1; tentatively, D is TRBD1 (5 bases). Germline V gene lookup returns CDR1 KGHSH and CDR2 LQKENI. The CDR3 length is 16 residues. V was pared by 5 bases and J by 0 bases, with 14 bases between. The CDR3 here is CASSSSGNPSYNEQFF. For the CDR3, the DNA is TGTGCCAGCTCATCCTCAGGGAACCCCTCCTACAATGAGCAGTTCTTC.

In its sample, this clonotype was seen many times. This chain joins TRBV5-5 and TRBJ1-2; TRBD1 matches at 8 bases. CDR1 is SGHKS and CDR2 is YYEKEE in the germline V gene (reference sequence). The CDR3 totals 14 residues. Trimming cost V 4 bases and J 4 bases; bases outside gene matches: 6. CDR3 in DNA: TGTGCCAGCAGCCGGGGACAGGCGGGCTATGGCTACACCTTC. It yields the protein CASSRGQAGYGYTF.

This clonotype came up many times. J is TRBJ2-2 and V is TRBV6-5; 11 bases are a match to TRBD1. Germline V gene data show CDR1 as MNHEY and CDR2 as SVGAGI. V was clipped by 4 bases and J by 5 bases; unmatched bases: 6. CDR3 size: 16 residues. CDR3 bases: TGTGCCAGCAGTTTTGGGACAGGGGGAGGAACCGGGGAGCTGTTTTTT. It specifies CASSFGTGGGTGELFF.